This passage covers 17 T cell receptor beta chains from one sample sequenced in a study of cytomegalovirus exposure and HLA in healthy donors (TCRdb year 2017). Libraries were built with the immunoSEQ multiplex PCR assay. For the multiplex PCR, a mixture combining 60 forward primers for TCR Vbeta segments and 13 reverse primers for TCR Jbeta segments was used. Not all clones reach the TCRdb copy of this immuneACCESS table, which keeps in-frame sequences only. Checked studies attribute under half of the gap to unresolved V genes and leave the rest unexplained. The sample profile shows roughly 120,000 clones; 65% to 75% of them were found once. 5.5% to 8.5% of the sample comes from the top ten. The specimen was PBMCs. These receptors were collected from a man aged 35-49 years in good health and CMV-seropositive.

This rearrangement joins TRBV6-1 to TRBJ1-2; tentatively, D is TRBD1 (6 bases). The CDR3 is 14 residues long. The germline gives CDR1 MNHNS, CDR2 SASEGT. The V gene lost 2 bases and the J gene lost 7 bases, with 14 bases spanning the gap. The CDR3 here is CASSEPGTLGGYTF. The CDR3, as DNA: TGTGCCAGCAGTGAACCCGGGACATTAGGTGGCTACACCTTC.

This chain uses TRBV10-1 with TRBJ2-1, with 8 nucleotides matching TRBD1. The V gene end was trimmed by 6 bases and the J gene end by 9 bases; junction bases not matched to a gene: 16. Germline values: CDR1 WNHNN, CDR2 SYGVQD (reference sequence). The CDR3 has 16 residues. CDR3 residues: CASSDNLGQASGEQFF. The CDR3 region has the DNA TGCGCCAGCAGCGATAATCTGGGACAGGCATCGGGTGAGCAGTTCTTC.

The CDR3 loop reads CASSITVVLNQETQYF. The CDR3 DNA follows: TGTGCCAGTAGTATAACAGTCGTCCTAAACCAAGAGACCCAGTACTTC. The J gene is TRBJ2-5, the V gene TRBV19; no reliable D call. With 2 bases removed from V and 0 bases from J, the gap between germline ends came to 13 bases. Germline V lookup: CDR1 LNHDA, CDR2 SQIVND (reference sequence). The CDR3 sequence is 16 residues long. Variable domain in full (rest from reference TRBV19 and TRBJ2-5): DGGITQSPKYLFRKEGQNVTLSCEQNLNHDAMYWYRQDPGQGLRLIYYSQIVNDFQKGDIAEGYSVSREKKESFPLTVTSAQKNPTAFYLCASSITVVLNQETQYFGPGTRLLVL.

The chain is built from TRBV5-1 and TRBJ2-2, with TRBD1 identical over 7 bases. This CDR3 comprises 13 residues. The junction had 2 bases not matched to a gene; V was cut back by 4 bases and J by 5 bases. CDR1 and CDR2 from the germline V gene are SGHRS and YFSETQ. The DNA of the CDR3 is TGCGCCAGCAGCGAACAGGGGACCGGGGAGCTGTTTTTT. Amino acids: CASSEQGTGELFF.

The V call is TRBV9, the J call TRBJ1-2; 9 positions match TRBD1. There are 15 residues in the CDR3. Germline lookup yields CDR1 SGDLS and CDR2 YYNGEE. Germline trimming cut 3 bases from V and 1 base from J; bases unmatched to any gene: 4. The CDR3, as DNA: TGTGCCAGCAGCGGGGGACAGGGAGGTAACTATGGCTACACCTTC. It encodes CASSGGQGGNYGYTF.

This clone was observed a handful of times. The chain couples TRBV10-1 to TRBJ2-5; TRBD1 matches 8 bases. V dropped 3 bases and J dropped 5; count of bases not matched to a gene: 5. CDR3 length: 14 amino acids. CDR1 and CDR2 (germline): WNHNN, SYGVQD (reference sequence). As DNA, the CDR3 is TGCGCCAGCAGTGACGGGGCAGGGGGCGAGACCCAGTACTTC. Residues: CASSDGAGGETQYF.

The V call is TRBV15, the J call TRBJ2-5; 10 nucleotides agree with TRBD2. The CDR3 totals 15 residues. The V segment lost 1 base and the J segment 4 bases; nucleotides outside the gene matches: 3. Germline V gene data show CDR1 as LNHNV and CDR2 as YYDKDF (reference sequence). CDR3 amino acids: CATSRGSGGGETQYF. The CDR3 region has the DNA TGTGCCACCAGCAGAGGCAGCGGGGGGGGAGAGACCCAGTACTTC.

The gene calls are TRBV14 and TRBJ2-1; the D is unclear. Germline assignment: CDR1 SGHDN and CDR2 FVKESK. Trimming left V 2 bases short and J 6 bases short, with 11 bases between. The CDR3 extends over 14 amino acids. CDR3 sequence: CASSQIWPSNEQFF. In DNA, the CDR3 is TGTGCCAGCAGCCAAATATGGCCGTCCAATGAGCAGTTCTTC.

The chain has TRBV10-3 and TRBJ1-1; tentative D call: TRBD1 (5 bases). V was clipped by 8 bases and J by 4 bases, with 11 bases between them. This CDR3 is 12 amino acids long. Germline CDR1 ENHRY, CDR2 SYGVKD. The CDR3 reads CAIGEGPTEAFF. CDR3 in DNA: TGTGCCATCGGGGAGGGGCCCACTGAAGCTTTCTTT.

The V and J genes are TRBV5-1 and TRBJ1-3; no clear D gene. Germline V gene lookup returns CDR1 SGHRS and CDR2 YFSETQ. CDR3 length: 15 amino acids. Trimming took off 0 bases at V and 0 bases at J, with 7 bases between the two ends. CDR3 amino acids: CASSLARSSGNTIYF. In DNA form, the CDR3 reads TGCGCCAGCAGCTTGGCGAGGAGCTCTGGAAACACCATATATTTT. Based on the CDR3 plus reference TRBV5-1 and TRBJ1-3, the full variable domain is KAGVTQTPRYLIKTRGQQVTLSCSPISGHRSVSWYQQTPGQGLQFLFEYFSETQRNKGNFPGRFSGRQFSNSRSEMNVSTLELGDSALYLCASSLARSSGNTIYFGEGSWLTVV.

Only a few counts were recorded for this clone. V gene TRBV28 combines with J gene TRBJ1-3, with 8 bases fitting TRBD1. The ends lost 2 bases at V and 0 bases at J; junction bases unmatched: 6. This CDR3 comprises 17 residues. In germline, CDR1 is MDHEN, CDR2 SYDVKM. The CDR3 nucleotides read TGTGCCAGCAGTTTAGGACAGGGATACTACTCTGGAAACACCATATATTTT. It translates to CASSLGQGYYSGNTIYF.

The V and J genes are TRBV11-1 and TRBJ2-3; TRBD2 agrees at 13 bases. Germline assignment: CDR1 SGHAT and CDR2 FQDESV (reference sequence). The CDR3 is 16 residues long. V gave up 3 bases and J gave up 6 bases; unmatched junction bases: 6. CDR3 sequence: CASSFELAGGGDTQYF. The CDR3 coding sequence is TGTGCCAGCAGCTTCGAACTAGCGGGAGGGGGGGATACGCAGTATTTT. Variable domain in full (rest from reference TRBV11-1 and TRBJ2-3): EAEVAQSPRYKITEKSQAVAFWCDPISGHATLYWYRQILGQGPELLVQFQDESVVDDSQLPKDRFSAERLKGVDSTLKIQPAELGDSAMYLCASSFELAGGGDTQYFGPGTRLTVL.

V is TRBV10-1 and J is TRBJ2-2; 9 bases agree with TRBD1. Trimming cost V 6 bases and J 4 bases; bases outside gene matches: 3. Germline V gene sequence: CDR1 WNHNN, CDR2 SYGVQD (reference sequence). CDR3 size: 14 residues. The CDR3 DNA sequence: TGCGCCAGCAGACCGGGACAGGGCACCGGGGAGCTGTTTTTT. This translates into CASRPGQGTGELFF.

The V gene is TRBV28, the J gene TRBJ1-6, with 9 bases lining up with TRBD1. Germline trimming cut 6 bases from V and 10 bases from J; bases unmatched to any gene: 7. Germline V gene sequence: CDR1 MDHEN, CDR2 SYDVKM. The CDR3 consists of 14 residues. CDR3 sequence: CASSRGTGISPLHF. The CDR3 DNA follows: TGTGCCAGCAGCCGAGGGACAGGGATATCACCCCTCCACTTT. Using reference TRBV28 and TRBJ1-6 for the parts outside the CDR3, the full variable domain is DVKVTQSSRYLVKRTGEKVFLECVQDMDHENMFWYRQDPGLGLRLIYFSYDVKMKEKGDIPEGYSVSREKKERFSLILESASTNQTSMYLCASSRGTGISPLHFGNGTRLTVT.

This rearrangement joins TRBV18 to TRBJ2-7; D might be TRBD2 (5 bases). V shed 1 base and J shed 2 bases, with 12 bases lying between them. Germline CDR1 reads KGHSH; CDR2 reads LQKENI. This CDR3 region has 15 residues. The DNA for the CDR3 is TGTGCCAGCTCACCACGGGCGGGTCTTCCCTACGAGCAGTACTTC. It yields the protein CASSPRAGLPYEQYF.

This clone was counted only a few times. This rearrangement joins TRBV5-1 to TRBJ2-2, with TRBD2 as a possible D gene (5 bases). The length of the CDR3 is 15 residues. Germline assignment: CDR1 SGHRS and CDR2 YFSETQ. V shed 5 bases and J shed 1 base, with 12 bases lying between them. The DNA for the CDR3 is TGCGCCAGCAGGGGTAGCGTTCAGAACACCGGGGAGCTGTTTTTT. This codes for CASRGSVQNTGELFF. The full variable domain, with the rest looked up from reference TRBV5-1 and TRBJ2-2, is KAGVTQTPRYLIKTRGQQVTLSCSPISGHRSVSWYQQTPGQGLQFLFEYFSETQRNKGNFPGRFSGRQFSNSRSEMNVSTLELGDSALYLCASRGSVQNTGELFFGEGSRLTVL.

This clone was observed once. The chain links TRBV5-1 to TRBJ2-7; 8 positions agree with TRBD2. This CDR3 has 14 amino acids. Per the germline V gene, CDR1 is SGHRS and CDR2 is YFSETQ. V lost 1 base and J lost 7; bases outside the gene matches: 7. CDR3 region: CASSLTGPGGEQYF. The CDR3 DNA reads as TGCGCCAGCAGCTTGACAGGGCCGGGAGGGGAGCAGTACTTC.